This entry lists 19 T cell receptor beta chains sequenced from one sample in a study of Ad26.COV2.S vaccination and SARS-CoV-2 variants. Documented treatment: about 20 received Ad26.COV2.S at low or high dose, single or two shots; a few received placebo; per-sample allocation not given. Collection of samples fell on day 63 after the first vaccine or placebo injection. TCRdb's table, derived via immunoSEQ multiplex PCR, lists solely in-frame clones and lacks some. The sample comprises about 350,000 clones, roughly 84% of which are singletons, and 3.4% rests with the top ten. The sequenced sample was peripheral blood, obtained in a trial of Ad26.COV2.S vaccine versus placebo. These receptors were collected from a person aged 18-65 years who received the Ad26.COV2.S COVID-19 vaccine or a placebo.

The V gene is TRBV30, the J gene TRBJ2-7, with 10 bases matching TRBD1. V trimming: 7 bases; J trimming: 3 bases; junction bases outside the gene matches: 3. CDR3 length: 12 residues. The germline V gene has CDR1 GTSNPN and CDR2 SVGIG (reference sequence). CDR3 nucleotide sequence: TGTGCCTTGCGGACAGGGGGCTACGAGCAGTACTTC. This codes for CALRTGGYEQYF.

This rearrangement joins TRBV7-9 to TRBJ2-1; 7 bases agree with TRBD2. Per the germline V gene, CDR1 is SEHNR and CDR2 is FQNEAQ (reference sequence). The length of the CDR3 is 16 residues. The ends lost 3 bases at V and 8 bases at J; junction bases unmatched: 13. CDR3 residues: CASSFREGSTSDEQFF. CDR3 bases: TGTGCCAGCAGCTTCAGGGAGGGGTCTACATCCGATGAGCAGTTCTTC.

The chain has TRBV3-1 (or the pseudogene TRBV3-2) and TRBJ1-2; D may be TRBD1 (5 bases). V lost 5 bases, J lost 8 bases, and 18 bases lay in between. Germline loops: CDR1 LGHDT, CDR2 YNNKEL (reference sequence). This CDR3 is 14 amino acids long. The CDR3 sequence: CASSSQGIAGGYTF. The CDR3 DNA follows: TGTGCCAGCAGCTCTCAGGGAATTGCAGGGGGCTACACCTTC.

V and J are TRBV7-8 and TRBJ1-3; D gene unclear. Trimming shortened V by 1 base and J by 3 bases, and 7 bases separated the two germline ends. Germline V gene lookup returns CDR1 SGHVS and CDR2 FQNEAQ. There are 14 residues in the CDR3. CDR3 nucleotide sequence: TGTGCCAGCAGCTTAGTAGCCCTTGGAAACACCATATATTTT. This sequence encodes CASSLVALGNTIYF. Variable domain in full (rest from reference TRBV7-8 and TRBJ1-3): GAGVSQSPRYKVAKRGQDVALRCDPISGHVSLFWYQQALGQGPEFLTYFQNEAQLDKSGLPSDRFFAERPEGSVSTLKIQRTQQEDSAVYLCASSLVALGNTIYFGEGSWLTVV.

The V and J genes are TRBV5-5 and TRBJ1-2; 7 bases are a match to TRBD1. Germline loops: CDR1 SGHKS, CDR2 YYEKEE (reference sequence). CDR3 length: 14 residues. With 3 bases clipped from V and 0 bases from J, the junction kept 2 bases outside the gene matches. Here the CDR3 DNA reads TGTGCCAGCAGCTGGGACAGTTCTAACTATGGCTACACCTTC. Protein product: CASSWDSSNYGYTF.

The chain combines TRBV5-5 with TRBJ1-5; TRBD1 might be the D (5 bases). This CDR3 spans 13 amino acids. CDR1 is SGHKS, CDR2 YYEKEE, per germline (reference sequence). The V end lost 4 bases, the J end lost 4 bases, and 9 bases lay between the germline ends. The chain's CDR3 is CASSRDGNQPQHF. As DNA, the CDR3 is TGTGCCAGCAGCCGGGACGGAAATCAGCCCCAGCATTTT.

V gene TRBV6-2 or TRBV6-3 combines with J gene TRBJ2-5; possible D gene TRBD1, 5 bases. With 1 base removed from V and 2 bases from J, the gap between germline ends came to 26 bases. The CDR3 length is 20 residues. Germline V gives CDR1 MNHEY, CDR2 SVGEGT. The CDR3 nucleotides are TGTGCCAGCAGTTACTTTTCAGGGCGCGTTACAGATTTACGGCAAGAGACCCAGTACTTC. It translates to CASSYFSGRVTDLRQETQYF.

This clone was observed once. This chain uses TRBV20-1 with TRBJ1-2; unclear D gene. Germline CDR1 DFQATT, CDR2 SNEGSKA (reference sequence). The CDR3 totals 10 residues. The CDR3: CSSPNYGYTF. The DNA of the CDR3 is TGCAGCAGTCCTAACTATGGCTACACCTTC.

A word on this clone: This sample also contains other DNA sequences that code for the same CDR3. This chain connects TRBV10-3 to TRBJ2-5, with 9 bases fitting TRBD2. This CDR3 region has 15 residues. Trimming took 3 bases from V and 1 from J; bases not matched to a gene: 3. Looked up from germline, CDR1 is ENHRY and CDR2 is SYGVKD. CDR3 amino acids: CAISDPAGGQETQYF. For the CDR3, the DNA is TGTGCCATCAGTGATCCAGCGGGGGGCCAAGAGACCCAGTACTTC.

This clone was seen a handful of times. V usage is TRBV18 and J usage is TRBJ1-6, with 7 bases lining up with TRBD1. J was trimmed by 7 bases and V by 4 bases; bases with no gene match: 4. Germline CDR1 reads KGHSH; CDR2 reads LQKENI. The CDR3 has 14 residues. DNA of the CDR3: TGTGCCAGCTCACAGACAGGGCTGAATTCACCCCTCCACTTT. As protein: CASSQTGLNSPLHF.

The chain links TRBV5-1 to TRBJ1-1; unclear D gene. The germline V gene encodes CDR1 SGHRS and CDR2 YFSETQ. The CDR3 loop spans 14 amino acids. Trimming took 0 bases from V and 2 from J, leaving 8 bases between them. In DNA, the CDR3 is TGCGCCAGCAGCTTGGGAGGGATTAACACTGAAGCTTTCTTT. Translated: CASSLGGINTEAFF.

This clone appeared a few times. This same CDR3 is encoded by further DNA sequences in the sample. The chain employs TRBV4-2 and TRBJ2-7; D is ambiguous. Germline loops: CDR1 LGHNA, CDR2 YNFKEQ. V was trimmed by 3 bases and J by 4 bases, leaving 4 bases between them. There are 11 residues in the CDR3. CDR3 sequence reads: CASSQDYEQYF. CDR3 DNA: TGTGCCAGCAGCCAGGATTACGAGCAGTACTTC.

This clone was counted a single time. The CDR3 bases are TGTGCCAGCAGTAGTCGCGGGGGGTTTATAGATACGCAGTATTTT. Its translation is CASSSRGGFIDTQYF. The rearrangement links TRBV27 to TRBJ2-3; 8 nucleotides match TRBD2. The CDR3 sequence is 15 residues long. V was pared by 5 bases and J by 5 bases, with 9 bases of the junction left unmatched. Germline V gene sequence: CDR1 MNHEY, CDR2 SMNVEV (reference sequence).

CDR3 sequence reads: CASSYNLAGTGTGEQYF. CDR3 nucleotides: TGTGCCAGCAGCTACAATTTGGCCGGGACAGGGACCGGCGAGCAGTACTTC. The chain recombines TRBV9 with TRBJ2-7; 9 bases line up with TRBD1. Looked up from germline, CDR1 is SGDLS and CDR2 is YYNGEE. V trimming: 4 bases; J trimming: 6 bases; junction bases outside the gene matches: 17. This CDR3 contains 17 residues. Combining the CDR3 with reference TRBV9 and TRBJ2-7 gives the whole variable domain DSGVTQTPKHLITATGQRVTLRCSPRSGDLSVYWYQQSLDQGLQFLIQYYNGEERAKGNILERFSAQQFPDLHSELNLSSLELGDSALYFCASSYNLAGTGTGEQYFGPGTRLTVT.

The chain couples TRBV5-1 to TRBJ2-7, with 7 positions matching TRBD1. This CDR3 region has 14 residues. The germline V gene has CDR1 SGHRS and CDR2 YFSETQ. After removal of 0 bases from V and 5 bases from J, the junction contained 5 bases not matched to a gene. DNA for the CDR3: TGCGCCAGCAGCTTGGAACAGGGGAGCGACGAGCAGTACTTC. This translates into CASSLEQGSDEQYF.

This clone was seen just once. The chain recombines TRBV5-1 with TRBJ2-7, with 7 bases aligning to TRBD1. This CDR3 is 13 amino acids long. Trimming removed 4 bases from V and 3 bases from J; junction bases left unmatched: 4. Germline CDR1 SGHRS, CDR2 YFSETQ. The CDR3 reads CASSEGARYEQYF. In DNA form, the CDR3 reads TGCGCCAGCAGCGAGGGGGCACGCTACGAGCAGTACTTC.

The CDR3 region is CASSQDRGINTGELFF. The CDR3 coding sequence is TGTGCCAGCAGCCAAGATCGGGGAATTAACACCGGGGAGCTGTTTTTT. The V gene is TRBV4-2, the J gene TRBJ2-2, with D maybe TRBD2 (5 bases). This CDR3 spans 16 amino acids. Germline CDR1 and CDR2: LGHNA and YNFKEQ. V shed 0 bases and J shed 2 bases, with 10 bases lying between them.

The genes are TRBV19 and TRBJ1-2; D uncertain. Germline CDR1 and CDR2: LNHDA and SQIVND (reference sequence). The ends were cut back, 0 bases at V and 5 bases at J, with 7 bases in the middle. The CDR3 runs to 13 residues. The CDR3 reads CASSIDARYGYTF. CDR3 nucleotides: TGTGCCAGTAGTATAGATGCCCGTTATGGCTACACCTTC.

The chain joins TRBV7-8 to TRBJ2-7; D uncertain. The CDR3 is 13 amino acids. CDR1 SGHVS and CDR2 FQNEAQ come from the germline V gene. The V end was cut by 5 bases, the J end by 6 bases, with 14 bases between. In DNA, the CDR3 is TGTGCCAGCAGCCCCGCCGCGAAGCTCGAGCAGTACTTC. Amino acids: CASSPAAKLEQYF.